These 4 T cell receptor beta chains came from one sample sequenced in a study of OX40 agonist ivuxolimab in advanced cancers. Repertoires were generated with immunoSEQ multiplex PCR, while TCRdb's copy carries only in-frame clones and drops some. The sample includes roughly 70,000 clones, about nine tenths of them seen just once. The sequencing here drew on CD4+ or CD8+ T cells sorted from blood, taken in a trial of the OX40 agonist ivuxolimab. These receptors all come from an adult with an advanced solid tumor such as melanoma, head and neck, liver or kidney cancer.

V usage is TRBV7-2 and J usage is TRBJ2-7; D gene uncertain. CDR1 is SGHTA and CDR2 is FQGNSA in the germline V gene. The V end lost 7 bases, the J end lost 6 bases, and 28 bases lay between the germline ends. CDR3 size: 17 residues. The CDR3 reads CASTGGFWLEKRGEQYF. CDR3 DNA sequence: TGTGCCAGCACCGGTGGGTTTTGGCTAGAAAAACGAGGCGAGCAGTACTTC. The full variable domain, with the rest looked up from reference TRBV7-2 and TRBJ2-7, is GAGVSQSPSNKVTEKGKDVELRCDPISGHTALYWYRQSLGQGLEFLIYFQGNSAPDKSGLPSDRFSAERTGGSVSTLTIQRTQQEDSAVYLCASTGGFWLEKRGEQYFGPGTRLTVT.

This chain links TRBV11-1 with TRBJ2-1; 10 nucleotides agree with TRBD2. The CDR3 extends over 16 amino acids. The germline gives CDR1 SGHAT, CDR2 FQDESV (reference sequence). J was trimmed by 10 bases and V by 4 bases; bases with no gene match: 13. CDR3 in amino acids: CASSSASGGHNEEQFF. DNA for the CDR3: TGTGCCAGCAGCTCCGCTAGCGGGGGCCACAATGAGGAGCAGTTCTTC.

The chain combines TRBV29-1 with TRBJ1-1; D ambiguous. Germline V CDR1 and CDR2: SQVTM, ANQGSEA. The length of the CDR3 is 14 residues. Trimming cost V 2 bases and J 2 bases, with 12 bases left between them. CDR3 in DNA: TGCAGCGTTGAAAGGGCCACGACTAACACTGAAGCTTTCTTT. This encodes CSVERATTNTEAFF.

The genes are TRBV4-2 and TRBJ1-2; no reliable D call. The V gene's germline CDR1 is LGHNA and CDR2 YNFKEQ. The CDR3 has 15 residues. V was clipped by 1 base and J by 8 bases, with 17 bases between them. The CDR3 loop reads CASSQGQALRRGYTF. CDR3 nucleotides: TGTGCCAGCAGCCAAGGGCAGGCTCTAAGGAGAGGCTACACCTTC.